The clone carrying this T cell receptor beta chain was seen only once. This CDR3 has 14 residues. Germline V CDR1 and CDR2: SGHRS, YFSETQ. Trimming shortened V by 4 bases and J by 5 bases, and 12 bases separated the two germline ends. Repertoires were generated with immunoSEQ multiplex PCR, while TCRdb's copy carries only in-frame clones and drops some. Here the sample spans tens of thousands of clones, roughly 80% being singletons. This specimen belongs to a study of blood T cell repertoires in COVID-19. Study-wide background: T cells, B-cell-depleted T cells, or PBMCs supplied cDNA or gDNA.

V is TRBV5-1 and J is TRBJ1-4; D might be TRBD1 (6 bases). The sequenced sample was peripheral blood. The TCR sequence derives from a man at least 80 years old with active or convalescent COVID-19. The CDR3 loop reads CASSPDRLNEKLFF. CDR3 nucleotide sequence: TGCGCCAGCAGCCCGGACAGATTAAATGAAAAACTGTTTTTT.